Each of the 25 T cell receptor beta chains below was sequenced from the same sample in a study of Graves' ophthalmopathy and Graves' hyperthyroidism. From RNA, the CDR3 regions of TCR beta chains were amplified and sequenced. Amplification began with first-round RT-PCR using HTBI primers, then second-round multiplex PCR was performed. TCRdb redid the calling of the multiplex PCR reads with MiXCR, one entry per CDR3 protein. Counted here are 500,000 to 600,000 distinct CDR3 sequences, 35% to 45% occurring once; the ten biggest clones make up 4% to 5%. Sequencing input: peripheral blood or thyroid tissue (not recorded which). These receptors came from an adult man with Graves' hyperthyroidism.

The chain employs TRBV15 and TRBJ1-2, with 12 positions matching TRBD1. Germline V gene lookup returns CDR1 LNHNV and CDR2 YYDKDF (reference sequence). Trimming took 1 base from V and 4 from J; bases not matched to a gene: 4. This CDR3 is 16 amino acids long. The CDR3 DNA sequence: TGTGCCACCAGCAGAGTTGGGACAGGGGGCGTCTATGGCTACACCTTC. Protein sequence: CATSRVGTGGVYGYTF.

Many counts were recorded for this clonotype. V gene TRBV20-1 combines with J gene TRBJ2-1; 8 bases match TRBD2. There are 15 residues in the CDR3. V lost 6 bases, J lost 3 bases, and 10 bases stayed unmatched. Germline V CDR1 and CDR2: DFQATT, SNEGSKA (reference sequence). CDR3 region: CSAPGREWGYNEQFF. Here the CDR3 DNA reads TGCAGTGCCCCCGGGAGGGAGTGGGGCTACAATGAGCAGTTCTTC.

As DNA, the CDR3 is TGTGCCAGCAGCCTTCCTATGGCAGGCGATACGCAGTATTTT. It yields the protein CASSLPMAGDTQYF. The rearrangement uses TRBV7-9 and TRBJ2-3; no clear D. From germline, CDR1 is SEHNR and CDR2 FQNEAQ (reference sequence). V was clipped by 5 bases and J by 6 bases, with 15 bases between them. This CDR3 contains 14 residues. Based on the CDR3 plus reference TRBV7-9 and TRBJ2-3, the full variable domain is DTGVSQNPRHKITKRGQNVTFRCDPISEHNRLYWYRQTLGQGPEFLTYFQNEAQLEKSRLLSDRFSAERPKGSFSTLEIQRTEQGDSAMYLCASSLPMAGDTQYFGPGTRLTVL.

A word on this clonotype: The junction and the germline gene differ at one end; a read error may be behind it. The rearrangement uses TRBV10-3 and TRBJ2-7, with 7 bases matching TRBD2. The CDR3 is made up of 15 amino acids. Germline CDR1 is ENHRY and CDR2 is SYGVKD. The CDR3 sequence is CASSFLAGDPYEQYF. CDR3 DNA: TGTGCCAGCAGTTTTTTGGCGGGGGACCCCTACGAGCAGTACTTC.

In its sample, this clonotype was seen many times. The chain carries TRBV5-1 and TRBJ1-1; 9 nucleotides match TRBD1. V was pared by 5 bases and J by 5 bases, with 13 bases of the junction left unmatched. The CDR3 loop spans 16 amino acids. CDR1 SGHRS and CDR2 YFSETQ come from the germline V gene. CDR3 in DNA: TGCGCCAGCAGTTGGACAGGGGTGGGATTGGATACTGAAGCTTTCTTT. Translation: CASSWTGVGLDTEAFF.

This clonotype has a handful of counts. The CDR3 sequence is CASSPGQPYSPLHF. The CDR3, as DNA: TGTGCCAGCAGTCCGGGACAGCCTTATTCACCCCTCCACTTT. This chain uses TRBV28 with TRBJ1-6; TRBD1 agrees at 7 bases. The CDR3 sequence is 14 residues long. The V segment lost 5 bases and the J segment 8 bases; nucleotides outside the gene matches: 6. Per the germline V gene, CDR1 is MDHEN and CDR2 is SYDVKM.

The rearrangement links TRBV7-2 to TRBJ2-4; D tentatively reads TRBD1 or TRBD2 (5 bases each). The germline V gene has CDR1 SGHTA and CDR2 FQGNSA. V lost 5 bases to trimming and J lost 5 bases, with 7 bases between them. This CDR3 region has 12 residues. CDR3 DNA sequence: TGTGCCAGCAGCACGGGACAAAACATTCAGTACTTC. This sequence encodes CASSTGQNIQYF.

This clonotype was recorded only once. The chain joins TRBV6-5 to TRBJ1-1; 8 nucleotides align to TRBD1. Per germline, CDR1 MNHEY and CDR2 SVGAGI. J lost 14 bases, V lost 5 bases, and 22 bases had no gene match. CDR3 length: 16 amino acids. This CDR3 reads CASSGRQGQVNSEQFF. The CDR3 region has the DNA TGTGCCAGCAGTGGGCGACAGGGACAGGTCAACAGTGAGCAGTTCTTT.

This clonotype occurred a few times. V and J are TRBV7-2 and TRBJ2-7; the D is unclear. Trimming left V 8 bases short and J 0 bases short, with 14 bases between. Germline CDR1 and CDR2: SGHTA and FQGNSA. The CDR3 loop spans 14 amino acids. The CDR3 reads CASSPPGNSYEQYF. For the CDR3, the DNA is TGTGCCAGCTCACCACCCGGAAACTCCTACGAGCAGTACTTC.

In this sample, this clonotype turned up a few times. This sequence joins TRBV10-3 and TRBJ1-1, with TRBD1 matching over 9 bases. J lost 1 base, V lost 5 bases, and 8 bases had no gene match. The CDR3 contains 16 residues. The V gene's germline CDR1 is ENHRY and CDR2 SYGVKD. CDR3 DNA sequence: TGTGCCATCAGTCGGGCTTTGGGACAGGGGAACACTGAAGCTTTCTTT. The encoded protein is CAISRALGQGNTEAFF.

The DNA for the CDR3 is TGCAGTGCTCGACAGGGGGTCGGGTCCTCCTACAATGAGCAGTACTTC. Translating it yields CSARQGVGSSYNEQYF. This chain joins TRBV20-1 and TRBJ2-1; 9 bases are a match to TRBD1. The DNA end lines up better with TRBJ2-7; the J call may be wrong. The CDR3 is 16 residues long. Germline CDR1 and CDR2: DFQATT and SNEGSKA (reference sequence).

This clonotype has a count of ten or more. The chain combines TRBV20-1 with TRBJ2-7; TRBD2 matches 10 bases. CDR1 DFQATT and CDR2 SNEGSKA come from the germline V gene (reference sequence). The CDR3 loop spans 16 amino acids. Trimming cost V 3 bases and J 1 base; bases outside gene matches: 9. The CDR3 protein is CSASGLAGVISYEQYF. The CDR3, as DNA: TGCAGTGCTAGTGGGCTAGCGGGGGTGATTTCCTACGAGCAGTACTTC.

The chain couples TRBV2 to TRBJ1-4, with D possibly TRBD1 on 5 matching bases. The CDR3 consists of 18 residues. Germline CDR1 and CDR2: SNHLY and FYNNEI. Trimming took off 2 bases at V and 3 bases at J, with 19 bases between the two ends. The CDR3 reads CASSERLAGVGANEKLFF. CDR3 nucleotides: TGTGCCAGCAGTGAACGGCTAGCGGGGGTTGGAGCTAATGAAAAACTGTTTTTT. The whole variable domain, filled in from reference TRBV2 and TRBJ1-4, reads EPEVTQTPSHQVTQMGQEVILRCVPISNHLYFYWYRQILGQKVEFLVSFYNNEISEKSEIFDDQFSVERPDGSNFTLKIRSTKLEDSAMYFCASSERLAGVGANEKLFFGSGTQLSVL.

The chain couples TRBV7-2 to TRBJ2-1; 9 bases fit TRBD1. CDR1 is SGHTA, CDR2 FQGNSA, per germline. The CDR3 totals 13 residues. The V and J ends lost 6 bases and 7 bases, in that order; junction bases with no gene match: 4. The chain's CDR3 is CASSHGQGNEQFF. DNA for the CDR3: TGTGCCAGCAGTCATGGACAGGGGAATGAGCAGTTCTTC.

CDR3 in amino acids: CASSPTPHNEQYF. The CDR3 DNA follows: TGTGCCAGCAGCCCCACCCCTCACAATGAGCAGTACTTC. The chain couples TRBV12-3 or TRBV12-4 to TRBJ2-7; D is undetermined. V lost 6 bases, J lost 7 bases, and 16 bases lay in between. The CDR3 sequence is 13 residues long.

This clonotype was found a few times. CDR3 DNA: TGTGCCAGCTCGTCGGGACTAGCGATTGTAGATACGCAGTATTTT. It encodes CASSSGLAIVDTQYF. V and J are TRBV25-1 and TRBJ2-3; 10 bases agree with TRBD2. Per the germline V gene, CDR1 is MGHDK and CDR2 is SYGVNS. V was clipped by 8 bases and J by 5 bases; unmatched bases: 10. The CDR3 covers 15 residues.

The sample holds a few counts of this clonotype. V is TRBV28 and J is TRBJ1-2; 9 bases align to TRBD1. The V gene end was trimmed by 6 bases and the J gene end by 5 bases; junction bases not matched to a gene: 13. This CDR3 is built from 16 residues. The germline V gene encodes CDR1 MDHEN and CDR2 SYDVKM. The chain's CDR3 is CASSLRPGQGSYGYTF. For the CDR3, the DNA is TGTGCCAGCAGCTTGCGACCGGGACAGGGATCATATGGCTACACCTTC.

DNA of the CDR3: TGTGCCAGCAGTTGGGGACCTGGAGCGGATGAGCAGTTCTTC. Translating it yields CASSWGPGADEQFF. The gene calls are TRBV6-5 and TRBJ2-1; D tentatively fits TRBD1 or TRBD2 (5 bases each). Germline V gives CDR1 MNHEY, CDR2 SVGAGI. V shed 4 bases and J shed 8 bases, with 15 bases lying between them. The CDR3 totals 14 residues.

This clonotype was counted many times. The chain recombines TRBV12-3 or TRBV12-4 with TRBJ1-3; D gene unclear. The CDR3 length is 13 residues. Trimming left V 5 bases short and J 1 base short, with 6 bases between. CDR3 sequence reads: CASSLRSGNTIYF. For the CDR3, the DNA is TGTGCCAGCAGTCTCCGATCTGGAAACACCATATATTTT.

This clonotype was detected many times. The chain couples TRBV10-3 to TRBJ1-1; D is undetermined. This CDR3 is built from 13 residues. The V end was cut by 3 bases, the J end by 1 base, with 6 bases between. Germline loops: CDR1 ENHRY, CDR2 SYGVKD. The CDR3 DNA follows: TGTGCCATCAGTGACCTAAGGAACACTGAAGCTTTCTTT. As protein: CAISDLRNTEAFF.

At least ten counts were recorded for this clonotype. This chain connects TRBV6-1 to TRBJ1-2; a possible D gene is TRBD1 (6 bases). With 4 bases removed from V and 4 bases from J, the gap between germline ends came to 19 bases. The CDR3 sequence is 16 residues long. CDR1 and CDR2 (germline): MNHNS, SASEGT. CDR3 coding DNA: TGTGCCAGCAGTGGGACCGGGACACTCACCGTCTATGGCTACACCTTC. Protein: CASSGTGTLTVYGYTF.

This clonotype was seen more than once but under ten times. One end of the junction varies from germline; a read error may be responsible. The gene calls are TRBV10-3 and TRBJ2-2; D remains unclear. This CDR3 region has 13 residues. The germline V gene has CDR1 ENHRY and CDR2 SYGVKD. The CDR3 region is CASSDSGTGELFF. DNA of the CDR3: TGTGCCAGCAGTGACTCGGGCACCGGGGAGCTGTTTTTT.

A note on this clonotype: A clone one base away is much larger, so this may be a read error. The chain carries TRBV20-1 and TRBJ2-7; possible D gene TRBD1, 6 bases. This CDR3 region has 13 residues. The germline V gene has CDR1 DFQATT and CDR2 SNEGSKA (reference sequence). DNA of the CDR3: TGCAATGCTGTCGCCGGACAGCTCTACGAGCAGTACTTC. This translates into CNAVAGQLYEQYF.

This chain uses TRBV7-6 with TRBJ1-1; 7 nucleotides line up with TRBD1. CDR1 is SGHVS, CDR2 FNYEAQ, per germline. Losses at the gene ends were 5 bases for V and 11 bases for J; bases not matched to a gene: 14. The CDR3 runs to 14 residues. The CDR3 sequence: CASSPTGTAALAFF. CDR3 nucleotide sequence: TGTGCCAGCAGCCCGACAGGGACAGCGGCTTTGGCTTTCTTT.

This clonotype was observed at least ten times. The chain joins TRBV7-2 to TRBJ1-4, with D possibly TRBD1 on 6 matching bases. CDR1 and CDR2 from the germline V gene are SGHTA and FQGNSA. The CDR3 is 14 amino acids. Trimming removed 5 bases from V and 8 bases from J, with 15 bases in between. CDR3 sequence reads: CASSDDRRGEKLFF. CDR3 bases: TGTGCCAGCAGCGACGACAGGAGGGGGGAAAAACTGTTTTTT.